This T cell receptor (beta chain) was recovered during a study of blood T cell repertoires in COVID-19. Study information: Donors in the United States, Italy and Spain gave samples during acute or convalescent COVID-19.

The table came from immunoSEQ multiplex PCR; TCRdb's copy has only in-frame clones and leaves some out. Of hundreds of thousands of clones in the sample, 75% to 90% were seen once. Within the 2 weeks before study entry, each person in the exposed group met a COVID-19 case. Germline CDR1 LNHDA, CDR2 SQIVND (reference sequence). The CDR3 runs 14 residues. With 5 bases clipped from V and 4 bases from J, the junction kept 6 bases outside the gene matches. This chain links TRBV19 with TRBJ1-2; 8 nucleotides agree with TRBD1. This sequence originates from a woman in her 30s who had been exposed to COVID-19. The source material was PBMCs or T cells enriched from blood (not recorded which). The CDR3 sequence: CASSLTGAFYGYTF. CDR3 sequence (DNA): TGTGCCAGTAGTCTGACAGGGGCGTTCTATGGCTACACCTTC.